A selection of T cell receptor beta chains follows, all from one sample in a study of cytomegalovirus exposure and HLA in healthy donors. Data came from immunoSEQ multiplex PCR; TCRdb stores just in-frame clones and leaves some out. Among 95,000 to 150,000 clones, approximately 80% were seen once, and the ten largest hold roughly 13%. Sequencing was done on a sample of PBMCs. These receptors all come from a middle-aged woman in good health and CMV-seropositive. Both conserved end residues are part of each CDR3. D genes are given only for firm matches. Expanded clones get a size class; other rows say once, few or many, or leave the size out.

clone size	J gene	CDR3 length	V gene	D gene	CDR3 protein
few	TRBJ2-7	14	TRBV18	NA	CASSSAGGNYEQYF
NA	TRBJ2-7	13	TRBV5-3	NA	CARSGRGFHEQYF
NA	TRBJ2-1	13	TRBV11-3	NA	CASSLTGPGEQFF
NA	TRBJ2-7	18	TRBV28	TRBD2	CASSFPRAGLAGGYEQYF
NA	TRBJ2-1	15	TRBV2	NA	CASSVETRIHNEQFF
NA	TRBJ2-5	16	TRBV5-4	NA	CASSQASGRKQETQYF
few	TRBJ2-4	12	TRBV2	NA	CASGRGKNIQYF
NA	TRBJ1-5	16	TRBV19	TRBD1	CASSIARGQGNQPQHF
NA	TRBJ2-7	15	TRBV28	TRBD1	CASSLTGTETYEQYF
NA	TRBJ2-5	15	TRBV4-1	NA	CASSQGYRDQETQYF
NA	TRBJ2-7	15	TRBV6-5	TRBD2	CASSPTGTSSYEQYF
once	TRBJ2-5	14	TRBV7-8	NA	CASSLGAYQETQYF
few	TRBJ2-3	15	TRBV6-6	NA	CASRDRGLQPDTQYF
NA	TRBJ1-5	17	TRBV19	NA	CASSIEDARVRYQPQHF
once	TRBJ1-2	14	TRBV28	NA	CASSLGGQTYGYTF
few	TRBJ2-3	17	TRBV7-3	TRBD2	CASSPRGREGPTDTQYF
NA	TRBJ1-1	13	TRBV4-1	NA	CASSQDLQVEAFF
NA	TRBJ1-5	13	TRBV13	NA	CASSLGTGGPQHF
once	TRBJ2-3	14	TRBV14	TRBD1	CASSQGQGWDTQYF
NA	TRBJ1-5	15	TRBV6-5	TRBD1	CASSYNRGGDQPQHF
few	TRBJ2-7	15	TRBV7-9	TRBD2	CASSSLAVGTYEQYF
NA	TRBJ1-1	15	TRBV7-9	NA	CASSLVGVPNTEAFF
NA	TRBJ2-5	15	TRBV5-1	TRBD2	CATSTSGSPQETQYF
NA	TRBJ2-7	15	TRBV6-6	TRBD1	CASRVGQGGSYEQYF
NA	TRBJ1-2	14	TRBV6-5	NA	CASSYSVLNYGYTF
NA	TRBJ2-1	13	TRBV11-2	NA	CASSWGLYNEQFF
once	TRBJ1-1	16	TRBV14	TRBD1	CASSQGVRGKITEAFF
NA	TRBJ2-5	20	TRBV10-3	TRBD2	CAISGTSGSGGRALQETQYF
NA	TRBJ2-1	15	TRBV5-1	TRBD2	CASSFIAGGDNEQFF
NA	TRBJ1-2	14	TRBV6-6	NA	CASSPDWNNYGYTF
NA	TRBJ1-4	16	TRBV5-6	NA	CASSLANQGENEKLFF
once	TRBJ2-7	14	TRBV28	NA	CASSLSGGGHEQYF
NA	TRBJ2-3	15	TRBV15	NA	CATSRDFSGTDTQYF
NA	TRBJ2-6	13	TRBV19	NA	CGSRYSGANVLTF
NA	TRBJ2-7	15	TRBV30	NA	CAWNSQGLESYEQYF
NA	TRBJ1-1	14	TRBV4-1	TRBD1	CASSSGQGVTEAFF
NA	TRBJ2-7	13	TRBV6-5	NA	CASSYRRVDEQYF
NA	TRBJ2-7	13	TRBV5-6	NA	CASSWGRTGEQYF
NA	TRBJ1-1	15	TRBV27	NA	CASSLYGGANTEAFF
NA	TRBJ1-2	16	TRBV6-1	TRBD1	CASSELPSRGRYGYTF
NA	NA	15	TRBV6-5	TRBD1	CASSYSTGEVNEQYF
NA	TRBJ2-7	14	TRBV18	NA	CASSRKQGNGEQYF
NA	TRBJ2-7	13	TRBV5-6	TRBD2	CASQAGASYEQYF
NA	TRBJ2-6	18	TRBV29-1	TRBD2	CSISRASGSGPGANVLTF
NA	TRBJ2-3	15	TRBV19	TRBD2	CASSLAGVTADTQYF
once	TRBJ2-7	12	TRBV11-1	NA	CASSLIAGEQYF
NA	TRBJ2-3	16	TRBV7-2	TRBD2	CASSLALAGGADTQYF
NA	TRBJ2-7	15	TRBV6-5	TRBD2	CASRELTSGIYEQYF
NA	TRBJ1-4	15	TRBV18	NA	CASSPEGATNEKLFF
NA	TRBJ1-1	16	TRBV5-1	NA	CASSSGHTSVNTEAFF